The 22 T cell receptor beta chains presented below share a single source sample, sequenced in a study of vaccination effects on CD4 cells after COVID-19. TCRdb's table, derived via immunoSEQ multiplex PCR, lists solely in-frame clones and lacks some. This table holds under 35,000 clones, more than 60% found once. No antigens are known for them. Using viral peptide pools, the ViraFEST assay grew out antigen-specific CD4+ T cells prior to sequencing. It was after nine to eleven days of culture that CD4+ T cells were isolated. The individual was infected with SARS-CoV-2 between March and December 2020, as confirmed by PCR. Sequenced material: CD4+ T cells from PBMCs cultured with a peptide pool, taken before COVID-19 vaccination. These receptors were obtained from a human donor who had a prior SARS-CoV-2 infection.

The rearrangement joins TRBV6-1 to TRBJ2-7; TRBD1 matches 7 bases. With V trimmed by 1 base and J by 2 bases, 5 bases remained unmatched. CDR1 and CDR2 (germline): MNHNS, SASEGT. This CDR3 has 15 residues. CDR3 protein: CASSEGGTDAYEQYF. CDR3 nucleotide sequence: TGTGCCAGCAGTGAAGGGGGGACAGATGCCTACGAGCAGTACTTC.

In DNA form, the CDR3 reads TGTGCCTGGAGAAAGCGGGAGACCGGGGAGCTGTTTTTT. As protein: CAWRKRETGELFF. V is TRBV30 and J is TRBJ2-2, with TRBD2 matching 8 bases. Per the germline V gene, CDR1 is GTSNPN and CDR2 is SVGIG (reference sequence). V trimming: 3 bases; J trimming: 5 bases; junction bases outside the gene matches: 2. The CDR3 covers 13 residues.

A few counts support this clone. The rearrangement links TRBV9 to TRBJ2-7; the D gene is possibly TRBD2 (6 bases). The germline gives CDR1 SGDLS, CDR2 YYNGEE. Trimming pared 4 bases from V and 3 bases from J, leaving 23 bases between. The CDR3 loop spans 17 amino acids. The CDR3 loop is CASSHAFGGDQDYEQYF. The CDR3, as DNA: TGTGCCAGCAGCCACGCTTTCGGGGGAGATCAAGACTACGAGCAGTACTTC.

This clone was seen only a few times. J is TRBJ2-7 and V is TRBV29-1; TRBD1 matches 9 bases. Germline CDR1 SQVTM, CDR2 ANQGSEA. After removal of 7 bases from V and 6 bases from J, the junction contained 7 bases not matched to a gene. This CDR3 contains 12 residues. CDR3 DNA sequence: TGCAGCGCCGGGACAGGGCTGTCCGAGCAGTACTTC. Its translation is CSAGTGLSEQYF.

In the case of this clone: A junction end diverges from the germline sequence, so it may reflect a read error. V and J are TRBV7-7 and TRBJ1-5; 7 bases line up with TRBD1. This CDR3 comprises 18 residues. Germline V gene sequence: CDR1 SSHAT, CDR2 FNYEAQ (reference sequence). The CDR3 DNA reads as TGTGCTAGCAGCTTATTTAACGGCTACCGACAGGGCTGGCAGCCCCAGCATTTT. It is translated as CASSLFNGYRQGWQPQHF.

The chain uses TRBV12-3 or TRBV12-4 and TRBJ2-1; no clear D gene. The CDR3 extends over 11 amino acids. V lost 3 bases to trimming and J lost 9 bases, with 6 bases between them. The CDR3 nucleotides read TGTGCCAGCAGTTTGAAGGGTGAGCAGTTCTTC. This encodes CASSLKGEQFF.

This chain links TRBV7-3 with TRBJ2-7; TRBD1 matches 8 bases. Germline values: CDR1 SGHTA, CDR2 FQGTGA. With V trimmed by 5 bases and J by 3 bases, 9 bases remained unmatched. The CDR3 has 15 residues. The CDR3 coding sequence is TGTGCCAGCAGCCTAAATCCCGGGACAGGCTACGAGCAGTACTTC. Protein product: CASSLNPGTGYEQYF.

The chain recombines TRBV24-1 with TRBJ1-5; D perhaps matches TRBD1 (5 bases). Germline values: CDR1 KGHDR, CDR2 SFDVKD. This CDR3 spans 16 amino acids. The V end lost 9 bases, the J end lost 2 bases, and 19 bases lay between the germline ends. The CDR3 is CATWPGRASGNQPQHF. CDR3 DNA: TGTGCCACCTGGCCGGGACGAGCGTCGGGCAATCAGCCCCAGCATTTT.

Only a few counts were recorded for this clone. The V call is TRBV12-3 or TRBV12-4, the J call TRBJ1-2, with no clear D. CDR3 length: 13 residues. V lost 3 bases and J lost 8, with 13 bases in between. The CDR3: CASSFGSSVGYTF. The CDR3 bases are TGTGCCAGCAGTTTTGGCAGTTCTGTGGGCTACACCTTC.

The CDR3 coding sequence is TGTGCCAGCTACCCGGGACAGGGTGTTTTTTTTTCTGGAAACACCATATATTTT. As protein: CASYPGQGVFFSGNTIYF. The chain uses TRBV18 and TRBJ1-3; the match to TRBD1 covers 9 bases. The V and J ends lost 7 bases and 1 base, in that order; junction bases with no gene match: 14. CDR1 is KGHSH and CDR2 is LQKENI in the germline V gene. The CDR3 runs 18 residues.

The chain uses TRBV7-2 and TRBJ1-3; tentatively, D is TRBD1 (6 bases). CDR1 is SGHTA and CDR2 is FQGNSA in the germline V gene. The CDR3 contains 13 residues. V lost 9 bases to trimming and J lost 4 bases, with 13 bases between them. DNA of the CDR3: TGTGCCAGTGTGGGGGGCGGGGGAAACACCATATATTTT. Translated, it gives CASVGGGGNTIYF.

The chain has TRBV11-1 and TRBJ2-7; 9 bases are a match to TRBD2. The CDR3 covers 15 residues. Trimming at V came to 3 bases and at J to 2 bases, leaving 5 bases not matched to a gene. Looked up from germline, CDR1 is SGHAT and CDR2 is FQDESV (reference sequence). The CDR3 DNA sequence: TGTGCCAGCAGCTTTAGACTAGCGGAACCCTACGAGCAGTACTTC. This gives the protein CASSFRLAEPYEQYF.

The chain combines TRBV12-5 with TRBJ2-3, with a possible D match to TRBD1 (6 bases). CDR3 length: 15 amino acids. The V gene's germline CDR1 is LGHNT and CDR2 FRNRAP. Trimming stripped 4 bases from V and 6 bases from J, with 17 bases between. CDR3 sequence: CASGWPGQQGDTQYF. The DNA for the CDR3 is TGTGCTAGTGGTTGGCCCGGACAGCAGGGTGATACGCAGTATTTT.

The chain uses TRBV10-3 and TRBJ2-3, with 13 bases that match TRBD2. From germline, CDR1 is ENHRY and CDR2 SYGVKD. The CDR3 spans 18 residues. V dropped 4 bases and J dropped 0; count of bases not matched to a gene: 7. In nucleotides, the CDR3 is TGTGCCATCAGTGGGACTAGCGGGGGACCTTTTAGCACAGATACGCAGTATTTT. Encoded protein: CAISGTSGGPFSTDTQYF.

The V gene is TRBV24-1, the J gene TRBJ1-1; 7 positions match TRBD1. This CDR3 contains 16 residues. Germline CDR1 is KGHDR and CDR2 is SFDVKD. Trimming at V came to 3 bases and at J to 3 bases, leaving 9 bases not matched to a gene. The DNA of the CDR3 is TGTGCCACCAGTGATCATTTTGACAGGGCCTACACTGAAGCTTTCTTT. It is translated as CATSDHFDRAYTEAFF.

This clone was seen once. The J gene is TRBJ2-4, the V gene TRBV5-4; TRBD2 agrees at 8 bases. This CDR3 contains 18 residues. Germline assignment: CDR1 SGHNT and CDR2 YYREEE (reference sequence). Germline trimming cut 4 bases from V and 2 bases from J; bases unmatched to any gene: 14. The CDR3 protein is CASSAYTGGALTKNIQYF. The CDR3 DNA reads as TGTGCCAGCAGCGCGTATACCGGGGGGGCTTTAACCAAAAACATTCAGTACTTC.

This chain joins TRBV11-3 and TRBJ2-5; maybe TRBD1 (6 bases). Per germline, CDR1 SGHNT and CDR2 YENEEA. Trimming shortened V by 0 bases and J by 5 bases, and 16 bases separated the two germline ends. This CDR3 is built from 16 residues. The DNA of the CDR3 is TGTGCCAGCAGCTTAGATTCAATACCAGGGGCGGAGACCCAGTACTTC. Its protein product is CASSLDSIPGAETQYF.

A single count supports this clone. The chain uses TRBV4-2 and TRBJ2-1; possible D gene TRBD2, 7 bases. Germline loops: CDR1 LGHNA, CDR2 YNFKEQ. The CDR3 totals 15 residues. V gave up 0 bases and J gave up 9 bases, with 15 bases separating them. The CDR3, as DNA: TGTGCCAGCAGCCAAGAAATCGGGGGCGGGAGTGAGCAGTTCTTC. Translated, it gives CASSQEIGGGSEQFF.

The chain employs TRBV23-1 and TRBJ2-5; D possibly corresponds to TRBD1 (6 bases). TRBV23-1 counts as an open reading frame of uncertain function. V lost 3 bases, J lost 1 base, and 12 bases lay in between. This CDR3 is 15 amino acids long. The CDR3 DNA reads TGCGCCAGCAGTCAGGGACACAAGCCCCAAGAGACCCAGTACTTC. This codes for CASSQGHKPQETQYF.

This sequence joins TRBV5-1 and TRBJ1-2; 7 positions agree with TRBD1. V shed 4 bases and J 3 bases; nucleotides not matched to a gene: 3. There are 13 residues in the CDR3. CDR1 is SGHRS, CDR2 YFSETQ, per germline. In DNA, the CDR3 is TGCGCCAGCAGCCACGGGACAGACTATGGCTACACCTTC. It is translated as CASSHGTDYGYTF.

The chain carries TRBV15 and TRBJ1-2; D is perhaps TRBD1 (6 bases). The germline CDR1 and CDR2 sequences are LNHNV and YYDKDF (reference sequence). This CDR3 has 16 amino acids. Trimming took off 0 bases at V and 5 bases at J, with 16 bases between the two ends. The CDR3 loop reads CATSRDFNRDGYGYTF. CDR3 DNA sequence: TGTGCCACCAGCAGAGATTTTAACAGGGATGGGTATGGCTACACCTTC.

CDR3 loop: CASSKFSGNTIYF. The CDR3 nucleotides are TGTGCCAGCAGCAAGTTCTCTGGAAACACCATATATTTT. The chain is built from TRBV9 and TRBJ1-3; D unclear. The CDR3 has 13 residues. Germline V gene sequence: CDR1 SGDLS, CDR2 YYNGEE. Trimming stripped 4 bases from V and 0 bases from J, with 5 bases between.